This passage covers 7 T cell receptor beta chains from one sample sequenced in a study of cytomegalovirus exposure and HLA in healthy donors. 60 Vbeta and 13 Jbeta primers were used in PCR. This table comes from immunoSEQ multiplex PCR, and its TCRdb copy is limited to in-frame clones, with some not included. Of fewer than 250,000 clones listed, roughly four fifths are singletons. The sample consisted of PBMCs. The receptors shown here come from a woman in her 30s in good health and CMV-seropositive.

In nucleotides, the CDR3 is TGTGCCAGCAGCCACCGGGCAGGGGACTACTACGAGCAGTACTTC. It encodes CASSHRAGDYYEQYF. The V gene is TRBV7-9, the J gene TRBJ2-7, with D possibly being TRBD2 (7 bases). The CDR3 spans 15 residues. The ends were cut back, 5 bases at V and 3 bases at J, with 17 bases in the middle. Germline V CDR1 and CDR2: SEHNR, FQNEAQ (reference sequence).

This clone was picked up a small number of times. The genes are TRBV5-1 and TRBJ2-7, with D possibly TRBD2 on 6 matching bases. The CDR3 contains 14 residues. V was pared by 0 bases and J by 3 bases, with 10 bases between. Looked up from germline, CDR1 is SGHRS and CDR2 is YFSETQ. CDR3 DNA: TGCGCCAGCAGCTTGGCAGCGGGCGTCTACGAGCAGTACTTC. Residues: CASSLAAGVYEQYF.

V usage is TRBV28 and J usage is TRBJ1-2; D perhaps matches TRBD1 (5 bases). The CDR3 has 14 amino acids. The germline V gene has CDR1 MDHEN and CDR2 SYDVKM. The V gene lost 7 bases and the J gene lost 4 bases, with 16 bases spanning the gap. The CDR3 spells CASTLAWGGYGYTF. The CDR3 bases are TGTGCCAGCACTCTGGCATGGGGCGGCTATGGCTACACCTTC.

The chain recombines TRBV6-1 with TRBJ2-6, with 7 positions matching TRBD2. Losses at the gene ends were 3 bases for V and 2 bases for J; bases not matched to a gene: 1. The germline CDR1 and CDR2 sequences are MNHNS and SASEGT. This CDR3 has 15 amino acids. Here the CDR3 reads CASSDGGAGANVLTF. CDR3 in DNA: TGTGCCAGCAGTGATGGGGGGGCTGGGGCCAACGTCCTGACTTTC.

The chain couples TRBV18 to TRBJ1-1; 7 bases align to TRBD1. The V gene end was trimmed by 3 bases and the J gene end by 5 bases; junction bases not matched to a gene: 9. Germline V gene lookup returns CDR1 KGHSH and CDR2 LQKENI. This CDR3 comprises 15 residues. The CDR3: CASSPKQGFGTEAFF. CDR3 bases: TGTGCCAGCTCACCTAAACAGGGGTTCGGGACTGAAGCTTTCTTT.

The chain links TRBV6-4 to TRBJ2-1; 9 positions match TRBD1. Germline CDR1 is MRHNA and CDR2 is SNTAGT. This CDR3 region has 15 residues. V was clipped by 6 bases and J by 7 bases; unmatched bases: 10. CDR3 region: CASREGTGKTNEQFF. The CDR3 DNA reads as TGTGCCAGCAGGGAAGGGACAGGGAAGACAAATGAGCAGTTCTTC.

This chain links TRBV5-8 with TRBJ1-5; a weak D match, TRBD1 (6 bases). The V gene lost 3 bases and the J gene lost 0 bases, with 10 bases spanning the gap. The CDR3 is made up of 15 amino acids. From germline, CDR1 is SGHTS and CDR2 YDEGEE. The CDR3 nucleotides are TGTGCCAGCAGCTCCAACAGGGTTAGCAATCAGCCCCAGCATTTT. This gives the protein CASSSNRVSNQPQHF.